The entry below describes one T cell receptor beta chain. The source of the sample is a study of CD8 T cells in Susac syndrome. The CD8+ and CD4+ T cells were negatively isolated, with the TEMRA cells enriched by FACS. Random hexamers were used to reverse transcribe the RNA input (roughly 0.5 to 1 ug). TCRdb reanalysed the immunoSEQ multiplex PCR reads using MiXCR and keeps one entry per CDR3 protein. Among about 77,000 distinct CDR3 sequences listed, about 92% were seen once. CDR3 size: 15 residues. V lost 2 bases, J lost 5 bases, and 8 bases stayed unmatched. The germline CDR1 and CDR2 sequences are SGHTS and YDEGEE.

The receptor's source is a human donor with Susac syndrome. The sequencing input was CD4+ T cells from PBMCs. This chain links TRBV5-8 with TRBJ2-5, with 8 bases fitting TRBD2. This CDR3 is CASSFERTGGETQYF. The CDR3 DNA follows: TGTGCCAGCAGCTTTGAGCGGACGGGGGGGGAGACCCAGTACTTC.